This T cell receptor (beta chain) was profiled in a study of cytomegalovirus exposure and HLA in healthy donors. When sampled, the donors appeared nominally healthy, though they likely had unrecorded immune exposures. Trimming shortened V by 4 bases and J by 3 bases, and 9 bases separated the two germline ends. Germline-derived CDR1 and CDR2 are LNHDA and SQIVND (reference sequence). The length of the CDR3 is 13 residues. Study-wide findings and caveats: It was reportedly the case that the classifier diagnosed cytomegalovirus status with high specificity and sensitivity. In vitro, three CMV-associated chains proved specific for CMV antigens. Within an earlier analysis, most TCR beta V segments proved productive either about 90% or about 30% of the time.

This clone was seen once. The antigen is unknown. The PCR used 60 Vbeta and 13 Jbeta primers. Data came from immunoSEQ multiplex PCR; TCRdb stores just in-frame clones and leaves some out. The table lists roughly 100,000 clones, just under 85% of them singletons, with 5.6% in the top ten. This receptor was taken from a woman aged 18-35 years in good health and CMV-seropositive. Input material: PBMCs. The V and J genes are TRBV19 and TRBJ2-5, with D perhaps TRBD1 (6 bases). CDR3 nucleotides: TGTGCCAGTAGTAGAAGACAGGAAGAGACCCAGTACTTC. Translation: CASSRRQEETQYF.